These T cell receptor beta chains were read from a single sample in a study of blood T cell repertoires in COVID-19. Assay used: immunoSEQ multiplex PCR; TCRdb lists only in-frame clones, some missing. The profile shows more than 250,000 clones, 90% of them singletons. The sample taken for sequencing was peripheral blood. Receptors were obtained from a woman in her fifties or sixties with COVID-19, enrolled during active disease. Each CDR3 is given with its conserved first and last residue. D genes are given only for firm matches. Expanded clones are given a class, and other clones once, few, many or no size at all.

J gene: TRBJ2-1
clone size: -
V gene: TRBV2
D gene: TRBD2
CDR3 length: 15
CDR3 protein: CASSLAGGPVNEQFF
CDR3 DNA: TGTGCCAGCAGCTTAGCGGGAGGGCCGGTCAATGAGCAGTTCTTC

J gene: TRBJ2-3
clone size: -
V gene: TRBV19
D gene: -
CDR3 length: 15
CDR3 protein: CASSGVQGGTDTQYF
CDR3 DNA: TGTGCCAGTTCGGGCGTTCAGGGCGGCACAGATACGCAGTATTTT

J gene: TRBJ2-1
clone size: -
V gene: TRBV7-9
D gene: -
CDR3 length: 14
CDR3 protein: CASSLVQPGHEQFF
CDR3 DNA: TGTGCCAGCAGCTTAGTCCAGCCAGGGCATGAGCAGTTCTTC

J gene: TRBJ2-1
clone size: once
V gene: TRBV5-4
D gene: TRBD1
CDR3 length: 17
CDR3 protein: CASSATDRGSSYNEQFF
CDR3 DNA: TGTGCCAGCAGCGCCACGGACAGGGGGAGCTCCTACAATGAGCAGTTCTTC

J gene: TRBJ2-3
clone size: -
V gene: TRBV19
D gene: -
CDR3 length: 13
CDR3 protein: CASSFQSTDTQYF
CDR3 DNA: TGTGCCAGTAGTTTTCAGAGCACAGATACGCAGTATTTT

J gene: TRBJ2-2
clone size: -
V gene: TRBV7-8
D gene: -
CDR3 length: 13
CDR3 protein: CASTNWNTGELFF
CDR3 DNA: TGTGCCAGCACCAACTGGAACACCGGGGAGCTGTTTTTT

J gene: TRBJ2-5
clone size: -
V gene: TRBV9
D gene: TRBD1
CDR3 length: 14
CDR3 protein: CASSSGQQQETQYF
CDR3 DNA: TGTGCCAGCAGCTCGGGACAGCAACAAGAGACCCAGTACTTC

J gene: TRBJ2-7
clone size: -
V gene: TRBV19
D gene: -
CDR3 length: 14
CDR3 protein: CASSIRWSSYEQYF
CDR3 DNA: TGTGCCAGTAGTATAAGATGGAGTTCCTACGAGCAGTACTTC

J gene: TRBJ1-5
clone size: -
V gene: TRBV19
D gene: -
CDR3 length: 16
CDR3 protein: CASSNEFGSSNQPQHF
CDR3 DNA: TGTGCCAGTAGTAATGAGTTTGGGAGTAGCAATCAGCCCCAGCATTTT

J gene: TRBJ2-3
clone size: -
V gene: TRBV11-1
D gene: -
CDR3 length: 16
CDR3 protein: CASRLGGGLVTDTQYF
CDR3 DNA: TGTGCCAGCAGATTGGGTGGCGGGTTGGTCACAGATACGCAGTATTTT

J gene: TRBJ2-1
clone size: -
V gene: TRBV27
D gene: TRBD2
CDR3 length: 17
CDR3 protein: CASSPPRGRTNYNEQFF
CDR3 DNA: TGTGCCAGCAGTCCACCCCGCGGGAGGACCAACTACAATGAGCAGTTCTTC

J gene: TRBJ2-3
clone size: -
V gene: TRBV5-4
D gene: TRBD2
CDR3 length: 20
CDR3 protein: CASSLWGLASLPTGGDTQYF
CDR3 DNA: TGTGCCAGCAGCTTGTGGGGACTAGCGTCTTTACCGACGGGGGGAGATACGCAGTATTTT

J gene: TRBJ2-3
clone size: -
V gene: TRBV24-1
D gene: -
CDR3 length: 15
CDR3 protein: CATSDLRPGADTQYF
CDR3 DNA: TGTGCCACCAGTGATTTGCGGCCGGGGGCAGATACGCAGTATTTT

J gene: TRBJ2-1
clone size: -
V gene: TRBV30
D gene: -
CDR3 length: 14
CDR3 protein: CAWTPSTSYNEQFF
CDR3 DNA: TGTGCCTGGACCCCGAGCACCTCCTACAATGAGCAGTTCTTC

J gene: TRBJ1-1
clone size: -
V gene: TRBV15
D gene: -
CDR3 length: 13
CDR3 protein: CATSREIKGWAFF
CDR3 DNA: TGTGCCACCAGCAGAGAAATTAAGGGGTGGGCTTTCTTT

J gene: TRBJ2-7
clone size: -
V gene: TRBV15
D gene: -
CDR3 length: 15
CDR3 protein: CATSRDSRLPYEQYF
CDR3 DNA: TGTGCCACCAGCAGAGACAGTCGCCTGCCCTACGAGCAGTACTTC

J gene: TRBJ2-1
clone size: -
V gene: TRBV7-2
D gene: TRBD2
CDR3 length: 16
CDR3 protein: CASSSLAGPSYNEQFF
CDR3 DNA: TGTGCCAGCAGCTCACTAGCGGGTCCCTCCTACAATGAGCAGTTCTTC

J gene: TRBJ2-7
clone size: -
V gene: TRBV18
D gene: -
CDR3 length: 15
CDR3 protein: CASSPRGQEGYEQYF
CDR3 DNA: TGTGCCAGCTCACCACGAGGACAGGAGGGGTACGAGCAGTACTTC

J gene: TRBJ2-7
clone size: once
V gene: TRBV18
D gene: -
CDR3 length: 14
CDR3 protein: CASSPPGWAYEQYF
CDR3 DNA: TGTGCCAGCTCACCTCCAGGGTGGGCCTACGAGCAGTACTTC

J gene: TRBJ2-3
clone size: -
V gene: TRBV11-3
D gene: TRBD2
CDR3 length: 15
CDR3 protein: CASNGLAGGSDTQYF
CDR3 DNA: TGTGCCAGCAACGGACTAGCGGGAGGGTCAGATACGCAGTATTTT

J gene: TRBJ2-7
clone size: -
V gene: TRBV11-2
D gene: -
CDR3 length: 17
CDR3 protein: CASSRLGAAQGPNEQYF
CDR3 DNA: TGTGCCAGCAGCAGGCTGGGGGCAGCCCAGGGGCCCAACGAGCAGTACTTC

J gene: TRBJ1-1
clone size: -
V gene: TRBV18
D gene: TRBD1
CDR3 length: 15
CDR3 protein: CASSPGQGGNTEAFF
CDR3 DNA: TGTGCCAGCTCACCGGGACAGGGGGGAAACACTGAAGCTTTCTTT

J gene: TRBJ1-1
clone size: -
V gene: TRBV19
D gene: TRBD1
CDR3 length: 16
CDR3 protein: CASSIGNRGLGTEAFF
CDR3 DNA: TGTGCCAGTAGTATAGGGAACAGGGGGCTTGGCACTGAAGCTTTCTTT

J gene: TRBJ1-1
clone size: -
V gene: TRBV2
D gene: -
CDR3 length: 14
CDR3 protein: CASSIQGRDTEAFF
CDR3 DNA: TGTGCCAGCAGCATACAGGGTCGGGACACTGAAGCTTTCTTT

J gene: TRBJ2-3
clone size: few
V gene: TRBV5-1
D gene: TRBD2
CDR3 length: 16
CDR3 protein: CASSWGAGGPSDTQYF
CDR3 DNA: TGCGCCAGCAGCTGGGGAGCGGGAGGGCCCTCAGATACGCAGTATTTT

J gene: TRBJ1-5
clone size: -
V gene: TRBV5-1
D gene: -
CDR3 length: 15
CDR3 protein: CASSLETGINQPQHF
CDR3 DNA: TGCGCCAGCAGCTTGGAGACAGGAATCAATCAGCCCCAGCATTTT

J gene: TRBJ2-3
clone size: -
V gene: TRBV3-1/TRBV3-2
D gene: -
CDR3 length: 11
CDR3 protein: CASSYTDTQYF
CDR3 DNA: TGTGCCAGCAGCTACACAGATACGCAGTATTTT

J gene: TRBJ1-1
clone size: -
V gene: TRBV4-2
D gene: -
CDR3 length: 13
CDR3 protein: CASSQIRDTEAFF
CDR3 DNA: TGTGCCAGCAGCCAAATCCGTGACACTGAAGCTTTCTTT

J gene: TRBJ1-5
clone size: once
V gene: TRBV19
D gene: TRBD1
CDR3 length: 16
CDR3 protein: CASRDRGVRSNQPQHF
CDR3 DNA: TGTGCCAGTAGGGACAGGGGAGTACGGAGCAATCAGCCCCAGCATTTT

J gene: TRBJ2-7
clone size: -
V gene: TRBV4-1
D gene: TRBD1
CDR3 length: 15
CDR3 protein: CASSQGQGSSYEQYF
CDR3 DNA: TGCGCCAGCAGCCAAGGACAGGGATCCTCCTACGAGCAGTACTTC

J gene: TRBJ2-5
clone size: -
V gene: TRBV7-3
D gene: -
CDR3 length: 15
CDR3 protein: CASSSEASPRETQYF
CDR3 DNA: TGTGCCAGCAGCTCAGAGGCCTCACCCCGAGAGACCCAGTACTTC

J gene: TRBJ2-1
clone size: -
V gene: TRBV29-1
D gene: TRBD2
CDR3 length: 15
CDR3 protein: CSVQTSGREYNEQFF
CDR3 DNA: TGCAGCGTTCAGACTAGCGGGAGAGAATACAATGAGCAGTTCTTC

J gene: TRBJ2-7
clone size: -
V gene: TRBV12-3/TRBV12-4
D gene: -
CDR3 length: 13
CDR3 protein: CASTFSASYEQYF
CDR3 DNA: TGTGCCAGCACCTTTAGCGCCTCCTACGAGCAGTACTTC

J gene: TRBJ1-1
clone size: -
V gene: TRBV11-2
D gene: -
CDR3 length: 14
CDR3 protein: CASSLATGGFEAFF
CDR3 DNA: TGTGCCAGCAGCTTAGCGACGGGGGGCTTTGAAGCTTTCTTT

J gene: TRBJ1-1
clone size: once
V gene: TRBV20-1
D gene: -
CDR3 length: 11
CDR3 protein: CRAAGGREAFF
CDR3 DNA: TGCAGGGCCGCCGGGGGGCGCGAAGCTTTCTTT

J gene: TRBJ1-5
clone size: -
V gene: TRBV21-1
D gene: -
CDR3 length: 15
CDR3 protein: CASSNVNCYNQPQHF
CDR3 DNA: TGTGCCAGCAGCAACGTCAACTGTTACAATCAGCCCCAGCATTTT

J gene: TRBJ1-4
clone size: -
V gene: TRBV7-2
D gene: -
CDR3 length: 13
CDR3 protein: CASSSAAEEKLFF
CDR3 DNA: TGTGCCAGCAGCTCGGCGGCTGAAGAAAAACTGTTTTTT

J gene: TRBJ2-1
clone size: -
V gene: TRBV5-1
D gene: TRBD2
CDR3 length: 15
CDR3 protein: CASSEAGGPYNEQFF
CDR3 DNA: TGCGCCAGCAGCGAGGCGGGAGGGCCCTACAATGAGCAGTTCTTC

J gene: TRBJ2-3
clone size: -
V gene: TRBV6-2/TRBV6-3
D gene: TRBD2
CDR3 length: 16
CDR3 protein: CASSSQRGSLTDTQYF
CDR3 DNA: TGTGCCAGCAGTTCTCAGCGCGGGAGCCTCACAGATACGCAGTATTTT

J gene: TRBJ1-2
clone size: -
V gene: TRBV7-2
D gene: -
CDR3 length: 14
CDR3 protein: CASSSSGAQGGYTF
CDR3 DNA: TGTGCCAGCAGCTCCTCCGGGGCACAGGGTGGCTACACCTTC

J gene: TRBJ2-7
clone size: -
V gene: TRBV11-3
D gene: -
CDR3 length: 13
CDR3 protein: CASSFSSAYEQYF
CDR3 DNA: TGTGCCAGCAGCTTTTCTAGCGCCTACGAGCAGTACTTC

J gene: TRBJ2-1
clone size: -
V gene: TRBV21-1
D gene: -
CDR3 length: 16
CDR3 protein: CASSKFAGGRVNEQFF
CDR3 DNA: TGTGCCAGCAGCAAATTTGCAGGGGGACGGGTCAATGAGCAGTTCTTC